Listed here are 17 T cell receptor beta chains from one sample, sequenced in a study of cytomegalovirus exposure and HLA in healthy donors. This table comes from immunoSEQ multiplex PCR, and its TCRdb copy is limited to in-frame clones, with some not included. The table lists 190,000 or so clones, 70% to 85% of them singletons. The sequenced sample was PBMCs. The receptors shown here come from a woman in her 30s in good health and CMV-seropositive.

The chain joins TRBV5-1 to TRBJ2-5; 13 bases line up with TRBD2. CDR3 length: 15 amino acids. V was clipped by 4 bases and J by 5 bases; unmatched bases: 5. The V gene's germline CDR1 is SGHRS and CDR2 YFSETQ. The CDR3 spells CASSLRTSGSETQYF. In DNA, the CDR3 is TGCGCCAGCAGCCTACGGACTAGCGGGAGTGAGACCCAGTACTTC.

The chain employs TRBV7-6 and TRBJ1-5; no firm D call. The CDR3 covers 12 residues. Trimming removed 2 bases at V and 9 bases at J, with 8 bases between. The germline gives CDR1 SGHVS, CDR2 FNYEAQ. The CDR3 region is CASSLSGGPQHF. The CDR3 region has the DNA TGTGCCAGCAGCTTATCGGGAGGGCCCCAGCATTTT.

This clone occurred once. The chain couples TRBV5-5 to TRBJ2-7; 7 bases align to TRBD2. Germline values: CDR1 SGHKS, CDR2 YYEKEE (reference sequence). The CDR3 loop spans 14 amino acids. The V and J ends lost 2 bases and 2 bases, in that order; junction bases with no gene match: 4. The CDR3 reads CASSFSGLTYEQYF. CDR3 DNA sequence: TGTGCCAGCAGCTTTAGCGGGTTAACCTACGAGCAGTACTTC.

This chain uses TRBV5-1 with TRBJ2-2; 11 nucleotides agree with TRBD2. The V segment lost 2 bases and the J segment 5 bases; nucleotides outside the gene matches: 14. The CDR3 runs 19 residues. The germline gives CDR1 SGHRS, CDR2 YFSETQ. In DNA form, the CDR3 reads TGCGCCAGCAGCTTCCCTTTCCATAGCGGGAGGGTGGCGACCGGGGAGCTGTTTTTT. This translates into CASSFPFHSGRVATGELFF.

This chain links TRBV7-9 with TRBJ2-7; 7 nucleotides align to TRBD2. The CDR3 totals 13 residues. Per the germline V gene, CDR1 is SEHNR and CDR2 is FQNEAQ (reference sequence). The V gene end was trimmed by 3 bases and the J gene end by 11 bases; junction bases not matched to a gene: 10. CDR3: CASSLGGTPWKYF. In nucleotides, the CDR3 is TGTGCCAGCAGCTTGGGAGGGACGCCATGGAAGTACTTC.

The chain couples TRBV4-2 to TRBJ2-1; 10 positions agree with TRBD2. The germline V gene encodes CDR1 LGHNA and CDR2 YNFKEQ. This CDR3 comprises 16 residues. With 0 bases clipped from V and 2 bases from J, the junction kept 1 base outside the gene matches. CDR3 nucleotide sequence: TGTGCCAGCAGCCAAGACACTAGCGGGACCTACAATGAGCAGTTCTTC. Amino acid sequence: CASSQDTSGTYNEQFF.

CDR3 in DNA: TGTGCCAGCAGCGTAGACACAGGGGGCATGAACACTGAAGCTTTCTTT. It encodes CASSVDTGGMNTEAFF. The chain combines TRBV9 with TRBJ1-1; 9 bases are a match to TRBD1. V lost 0 bases, J lost 0 bases, and 3 bases stayed unmatched. This CDR3 contains 16 residues. Looked up from germline, CDR1 is SGDLS and CDR2 is YYNGEE.

V and J are TRBV28 and TRBJ2-7; 7 nucleotides line up with TRBD1. V was pared by 5 bases and J by 2 bases, with 15 bases of the junction left unmatched. Looked up from germline, CDR1 is MDHEN and CDR2 is SYDVKM. The length of the CDR3 is 17 residues. The CDR3 spells CASSPLPEDRFTYEQYF. The CDR3 region has the DNA TGTGCCAGCAGTCCACTACCGGAGGACAGGTTCACCTACGAGCAGTACTTC. The full variable domain, with the rest looked up from reference TRBV28 and TRBJ2-7, is DVKVTQSSRYLVKRTGEKVFLECVQDMDHENMFWYRQDPGLGLRLIYFSYDVKMKEKGDIPEGYSVSREKKERFSLILESASTNQTSMYLCASSPLPEDRFTYEQYFGPGTRLTVT.

This sequence joins TRBV7-9 and TRBJ1-1; D possibly corresponds to TRBD1 (6 bases). The CDR3 spans 15 residues. The germline V gene has CDR1 SEHNR and CDR2 FQNEAQ (reference sequence). Trimming shortened V by 6 bases and J by 4 bases, and 18 bases separated the two germline ends. CDR3 in amino acids: CASSASGGAGTEAFF. CDR3 nucleotide sequence: TGTGCCAGCAGTGCCTCTGGGGGCGCAGGCACTGAAGCTTTCTTT.

V is TRBV15 and J is TRBJ2-7; TRBD2 is a possible D gene (5 bases). Germline V gene lookup returns CDR1 LNHNV and CDR2 YYDKDF (reference sequence). The V end lost 0 bases, the J end lost 2 bases, and 17 bases lay between the germline ends. CDR3 length: 17 residues. This CDR3 reads CATSRDRNVGVPYEQYF. Here the CDR3 DNA reads TGTGCCACCAGCAGAGATAGGAATGTGGGAGTTCCCTACGAGCAGTACTTC. Filled out from reference TRBV15 and TRBJ2-7, the complete variable domain reads DAMVIQNPRYQVTQFGKPVTLSCSQTLNHNVMYWYQQKSSQAPKLLFHYYDKDFNNEADTPDNFQSRRPNTSFCFLDIRSPGLGDTAMYLCATSRDRNVGVPYEQYFGPGTRLTVT.

The gene calls are TRBV28 and TRBJ2-1; 14 bases match TRBD2. CDR1 and CDR2 (germline): MDHEN, SYDVKM. The CDR3 has 15 residues. J lost 6 bases, V lost 6 bases, and 4 bases had no gene match. Here the CDR3 DNA reads TGTGCCAGCAGGGAGACTAGCGGGAGGGTCAATGAGCAGTTCTTC. It is translated as CASRETSGRVNEQFF.

The CDR3 is CASSLRGEDTEAFF. CDR3 nucleotide sequence: TGTGCCAGCAGTTTGCGGGGGGAGGACACTGAAGCTTTCTTT. The chain carries TRBV28 and TRBJ1-1; D may be TRBD1 (5 bases). Germline CDR1 and CDR2: MDHEN and SYDVKM. CDR3 length: 14 residues. Trimming took off 3 bases at V and 3 bases at J, with 11 bases between the two ends.

This clone was seen only once. The J gene is TRBJ1-2, the V gene TRBV27, with unresolved D. The length of the CDR3 is 14 residues. V gave up 2 bases and J gave up 7 bases, with 14 bases separating them. Germline CDR1 and CDR2: MNHEY and SMNVEV (reference sequence). CDR3 coding DNA: TGTGCCAGCAGTTTAGGCCGGGAGTCTGCTGGCTACACCTTC. It is translated as CASSLGRESAGYTF.

The chain couples TRBV5-8 to TRBJ1-5; TRBD1 aligns across 9 bases. CDR1 and CDR2 from the germline V gene are SGHTS and YDEGEE. J lost 11 bases, V lost 8 bases, and 11 bases had no gene match. The CDR3 totals 13 residues. The CDR3: CASRGQGIVTQHF. For the CDR3, the DNA is TGTGCCAGTCGAGGACAGGGGATTGTGACCCAGCATTTT. The variable domain in full, with the rest retrieved from reference TRBV5-8 and TRBJ1-5, is EAGVTQSPTHLIKTRGQQATLRCSPISGHTSVYWYQQALGLGLQFLLWYDEGEERNRGNFPPRFSGRQFPNYSSELNVNALELEDSALYLCASRGQGIVTQHFGDGTRLSIL.

J is TRBJ2-1 and V is TRBV2; D remains ambiguous. The CDR3 runs to 13 residues. Germline CDR1 is SNHLY and CDR2 is FYNNEI. The germline V and J ends were trimmed by 8 bases and 2 bases, with 10 bases remaining between them. The CDR3 sequence: CASLSEPYNEQFF. CDR3 DNA sequence: TGTGCCAGCCTGAGTGAGCCCTACAATGAGCAGTTCTTC.

V is TRBV14 and J is TRBJ2-2, with 7 nucleotides matching TRBD1. This CDR3 is built from 13 residues. Losses at the gene ends were 4 bases for V and 5 bases for J; bases not matched to a gene: 1. Germline loops: CDR1 SGHDN, CDR2 FVKESK. The CDR3 is CASSPRGTGELFF. In DNA form, the CDR3 reads TGTGCCAGCAGCCCCAGGGGGACCGGGGAGCTGTTTTTT.

The V call is TRBV6-1, the J call TRBJ1-5, with TRBD1 identical over 7 bases. From germline, CDR1 is MNHNS and CDR2 SASEGT. Trimming at V came to 5 bases and at J to 2 bases, leaving 6 bases not matched to a gene. The CDR3 totals 15 residues. The CDR3 DNA reads as TGTGCCAGCAGTAACACAGGGGTTGGCAATCAGCCCCAGCATTTT. As protein: CASSNTGVGNQPQHF.